This T cell receptor (beta chain) was captured by sequencing in a study of CD8 T cells in ankylosing spondylitis. As for this clonotype: The antigen is not known.

The CDR3 runs to 15 residues. Trimming shortened V by 4 bases and J by 5 bases, and 18 bases separated the two germline ends. Germline V lookup: CDR1 SGHRS, CDR2 YFSETQ. TCRdb independently ran MiXCR on the 5' RACE reads; one entry per CDR3 protein. This sample carries hundreds of thousands of distinct CDR3 sequences, approximately 12% of them seen once, and the ten largest clones take approximately 0.5%. Study findings and constraints: Seven to nine highly homologous variants formed a TCR beta motif that appeared characteristic of ankylosing spondylitis blood.

Sequencing input: blood, either unsorted or a sorted T cell fraction (not recorded which). This TCR derives from a male donor with ankylosing spondylitis. The V gene is TRBV5-1, the J gene TRBJ1-2; perhaps TRBD1 as D (6 bases). CDR3 DNA sequence: TGCGCCAGCAGCCTACAGGGTAGTGAAGGGTATGGCTACACCTTC. Residues: CASSLQGSEGYGYTF.